A single sample is the source of the 26 T cell receptor beta chains below, sequenced in a study of cytomegalovirus exposure and HLA in healthy donors (TCRdb year 2017). Library creation used the immunoSEQ multiplex PCR assay. For the multiplex PCR, a mixture combining 60 forward primers for TCR Vbeta segments and 13 reverse primers for TCR Jbeta segments was used. TCRdb's version of the immuneACCESS table is confined to in-frame rearrangements and falls short of the full clone set. An unresolved V gene accounts for under half of the shortfall where checked; the remainder is of unknown origin. This sample lists 130,000 to 150,000 clones; 9.4% were detected once. 1.8% of the sample rests with the top ten. Specimen: PBMCs. The receptors derive from a male donor in good health and CMV-seronegative.

V is TRBV4-2 and J is TRBJ2-1, with 8 bases lining up with TRBD2. The CDR3 consists of 20 residues. Germline V lookup: CDR1 LGHNA, CDR2 YNFKEQ. Trimming removed 2 bases from V and 4 bases from J; junction bases left unmatched: 19. CDR3 loop: CASSQRYGKAGGHLYNEQFF. In DNA form, the CDR3 reads TGTGCCAGCAGCCAAAGATACGGGAAGGCGGGAGGCCATCTTTACAATGAGCAGTTCTTC.

This clone was found a few times. The J gene is TRBJ2-7, the V gene TRBV13, with 12 bases fitting TRBD2. CDR1 is PRHDT, CDR2 FYEKMQ, per germline (reference sequence). The CDR3 loop spans 15 amino acids. Trimming took 3 bases from V and 2 from J; bases not matched to a gene: 2. The CDR3 DNA reads TGTGCCAGCAGCTTTAGACTAGCGGGGGCCTACGAGCAGTACTTC. Translated, it gives CASSFRLAGAYEQYF.

The chain is built from TRBV11-2 and TRBJ1-2, with no clear D. The V and J ends lost 3 bases and 6 bases respectively, with 11 bases between them. The CDR3 consists of 13 residues. CDR1 and CDR2 from the germline V gene are SGHAT and FQNNGV. The DNA for the CDR3 is TGTGCCAGCAGCTTGCAGGTTTCGGATGGCTACACCTTC. It is translated as CASSLQVSDGYTF. Supplemented by reference TRBV11-2 and TRBJ1-2, the full variable domain reads EAGVAQSPRYKIIEKRQSVAFWCNPISGHATLYWYQQILGQGPKLLIQFQNNGVVDDSQLPKDRFSAERLKGVDSTLKIQPAKLEDSAVYLCASSLQVSDGYTFGSGTRLTVV.

V gene TRBV7-2 combines with J gene TRBJ2-4; the D is unclear. Between the trimmed V and J ends, which lost 2 bases and 0 bases, there was a span of 8 bases. Germline CDR1 reads SGHTA; CDR2 reads FQGNSA. CDR3 length: 15 residues. For the CDR3, the DNA is TGTGCCAGCAGCTTACGATCACTAGCCAAAAACATTCAGTACTTC. Translating it yields CASSLRSLAKNIQYF.

This clone has more than one count but fewer than ten. The rearrangement uses TRBV10-3 and TRBJ2-2; 11 bases agree with TRBD2. CDR1 ENHRY and CDR2 SYGVKD come from the germline V gene. The CDR3 spans 16 residues. Trimming at V came to 11 bases and at J to 0 bases, leaving 8 bases not matched to a gene. The CDR3 here is CASGTSGVTNTGELFF. CDR3 sequence (DNA): TGTGCCTCAGGGACTAGCGGTGTTACGAACACCGGGGAGCTGTTTTTT.

The chain employs TRBV6-6 and TRBJ1-5; perhaps TRBD1 as D (6 bases). Deletions cut 4 bases from V and 2 bases from J, with 15 bases between. The germline V gene encodes CDR1 MNHNY and CDR2 SVGAGI (reference sequence). The CDR3 contains 16 residues. The CDR3 protein is CASSLIGRGGNQPQHF. Here the CDR3 DNA reads TGTGCCAGCAGTTTAATAGGCAGGGGAGGCAATCAGCCCCAGCATTTT.

Only a few counts were recorded for this clone. V usage is TRBV7-8 and J usage is TRBJ2-6; 10 bases map to TRBD2. CDR1 and CDR2 from the germline V gene are SGHVS and FQNEAQ. CDR3 length: 19 amino acids. V lost 5 bases to trimming and J lost 0 bases; unmatched junction nucleotides: 10. The CDR3 sequence is CASSRQLAGYDSGANVLTF. Here the CDR3 DNA reads TGTGCCAGCAGCCGCCAACTAGCGGGGTATGACTCTGGGGCCAACGTCCTGACTTTC.

This clone was counted between two and nine times. The DNA of the CDR3 is TGTGCCAGTAGTATAGGTAACAGGCTCAGACCCCTCCACTTT. The encoded protein is CASSIGNRLRPLHF. This rearrangement joins TRBV19 to TRBJ1-6, with D tentatively TRBD1 (5 bases). This CDR3 has 14 amino acids. CDR1 is LNHDA and CDR2 is SQIVND in the germline V gene (reference sequence). Trimming took 1 base from V and 12 from J, leaving 13 bases between them.

This clone has only a few counts. The rearrangement uses TRBV7-8 and TRBJ2-5; TRBD2 agrees at 7 bases. The germline gives CDR1 SGHVS, CDR2 FQNEAQ. The trim removed 2 bases at V and 0 bases at J, leaving 9 bases unmatched. The CDR3 has 17 amino acids. The CDR3 protein is CASSLRERESDQETQYF. Here the CDR3 DNA reads TGTGCCAGCAGCTTAAGGGAGCGGGAAAGCGACCAAGAGACCCAGTACTTC.

The chain uses TRBV19 and TRBJ2-7; 7 nucleotides line up with TRBD1. Germline V gives CDR1 LNHDA, CDR2 SQIVND (reference sequence). The CDR3 sequence is 14 residues long. V shed 5 bases, J shed 5 bases, and the junction held 9 bases outside the gene matches. This chain's CDR3 is CASSGRQGAHEQYF. DNA of the CDR3: TGTGCCAGTAGTGGGAGACAGGGCGCCCACGAGCAGTACTTC. Full variable domain (missing parts from reference TRBV19 and TRBJ2-7): DGGITQSPKYLFRKEGQNVTLSCEQNLNHDAMYWYRQDPGQGLRLIYYSQIVNDFQKGDIAEGYSVSREKKESFPLTVTSAQKNPTAFYLCASSGRQGAHEQYFGPGTRLTVT.

The chain links TRBV5-6 to TRBJ1-2, with D hard to call. V lost 0 bases and J 3 bases, leaving 6 bases between the germline ends. CDR1 and CDR2 (germline): SGHDT, YYEEEE. The CDR3 contains 13 residues. The DNA of the CDR3 is TGTGCCAGCAGCTTGGATCGGGACTATGGCTACACCTTC. It yields the protein CASSLDRDYGYTF.

The chain uses TRBV19 and TRBJ1-5; 8 bases match TRBD1. Germline lookup yields CDR1 LNHDA and CDR2 SQIVND (reference sequence). This CDR3 contains 17 residues. V shed 4 bases and J 1 base; nucleotides not matched to a gene: 9. The CDR3 sequence is CASSKPSGGRSNQPQHF. In DNA form, the CDR3 reads TGTGCCAGTAGTAAACCGTCAGGGGGCAGGAGCAATCAGCCCCAGCATTTT.

In its sample, this clone was seen a few times. The chain combines TRBV29-1 with TRBJ1-1; 11 nucleotides match TRBD1. Looked up from germline, CDR1 is SQVTM and CDR2 is ANQGSEA. The CDR3 length is 15 residues. V lost 8 bases and J lost 1; bases outside the gene matches: 9. CDR3 sequence: CSSGTGGRRNTEAFF. The CDR3 DNA reads as TGCAGCAGCGGGACAGGGGGGAGAAGGAACACTGAAGCTTTCTTT.

This clone was recorded a few times. The V call is TRBV2, the J call TRBJ2-7; 12 bases match TRBD2. The CDR3 extends over 14 amino acids. The ends lost 6 bases at V and 3 bases at J; junction bases unmatched: 3. Germline V gene lookup returns CDR1 SNHLY and CDR2 FYNNEI. CDR3 sequence reads: CASSMTSGSYEQYF. In DNA, the CDR3 is TGTGCCAGCAGCATGACTAGCGGGAGCTACGAGCAGTACTTC.

This clone turned up a few times. The chain has TRBV5-1 and TRBJ1-1, with D uncertain. The germline V gene encodes CDR1 SGHRS and CDR2 YFSETQ. This CDR3 is built from 13 residues. The germline V and J ends were trimmed by 0 bases and 6 bases, with 9 bases remaining between them. CDR3 in DNA: TGCGCCAGCAGCTTGGGGTGGCAGTCTGAAGCTTTCTTT. Encoded protein: CASSLGWQSEAFF.

CDR3 nucleotide sequence: TGCGCCAGCAGCCAAGTTAGAGGGACAGGGTTGGACGAGCAGTACTTC. Protein: CASSQVRGTGLDEQYF. V is TRBV4-3 and J is TRBJ2-7; TRBD1 aligns across 9 bases. Germline lookup yields CDR1 LGHNA and CDR2 YSLEER. There are 16 residues in the CDR3. With V trimmed by 1 base and J by 5 bases, 9 bases remained unmatched.

The rearrangement joins TRBV28 to TRBJ1-2; the D gene is possibly TRBD1 (5 bases). V gave up 3 bases and J gave up 8 bases, with 13 bases separating them. Germline V CDR1 and CDR2: MDHEN, SYDVKM. The CDR3 has 13 residues. CDR3 sequence (DNA): TGTGCCAGCAGTTTTGGGGGGGTGGTAGGCTACACCTTC. It yields the protein CASSFGGVVGYTF.

This clone occurred a few times. The chain carries TRBV11-2 and TRBJ2-6, with a weak D call TRBD1 (6 bases). The CDR3 contains 18 residues. V was clipped by 6 bases and J by 0 bases, with 18 bases between them. Germline CDR1 is SGHAT and CDR2 is FQNNGV. The CDR3 DNA sequence: TGTGCCAGCAGAACTACCCGACAGGACCGCTCTGGGGCCAACGTCCTGACTTTC. Translated, it gives CASRTTRQDRSGANVLTF.

This clone was counted a few times. V is TRBV5-1 and J is TRBJ2-2; 7 positions agree with TRBD1. Germline CDR1 is SGHRS and CDR2 is YFSETQ. The length of the CDR3 is 15 residues. The V and J ends lost 0 bases and 2 bases, in that order; junction bases with no gene match: 1. CDR3 amino acids: CASSLEGGNTGELFF. DNA of the CDR3: TGCGCCAGCAGCTTGGAAGGGGGCAACACCGGGGAGCTGTTTTTT.

The V and J genes are TRBV6-6 and TRBJ2-6; perhaps TRBD2 as D (6 bases). The CDR3 covers 16 residues. In germline, CDR1 is MNHNY, CDR2 SVGAGI (reference sequence). Trimming took off 6 bases at V and 4 bases at J, with 16 bases between the two ends. The DNA for the CDR3 is TGTGCCAGCAGCCTCCGGCGGGGAACCGGGGCCAACGTCCTGACTTTC. Translating it yields CASSLRRGTGANVLTF.

This clone was detected a few times. V is TRBV7-2 and J is TRBJ2-2; no firm D call. The CDR3 contains 13 residues. The germline gives CDR1 SGHTA, CDR2 FQGNSA. Trimming took 5 bases from V and 6 from J, leaving 10 bases between them. The DNA for the CDR3 is TGTGCCAGCAGCCCATTTTGGCCCGGGGAGCTGTTTTTT. Residues: CASSPFWPGELFF.

The rearrangement links TRBV28 to TRBJ2-2; D is perhaps TRBD1 (5 bases). Germline CDR1 and CDR2: MDHEN and SYDVKM. The CDR3 runs to 15 residues. V lost 4 bases and J lost 5, with 14 bases in between. Written as DNA, the CDR3 is TGTGCCAGCAGTTCCACGCAGGGTGGTACCGGGGAGCTGTTTTTT. Translating it yields CASSSTQGGTGELFF.

V is TRBV5-1 and J is TRBJ2-5, with 8 bases matching TRBD1. Germline assignment: CDR1 SGHRS and CDR2 YFSETQ. The CDR3 contains 15 residues. The junction had 7 bases not matched to a gene; V was cut back by 5 bases and J by 1 base. The CDR3 region has the DNA TGCGCCAGCAGTTTGACAGGGGCCCCCCAAGAGACCCAGTACTTC. As protein: CASSLTGAPQETQYF.

This clone was detected only a few times. The V call is TRBV10-3, the J call TRBJ2-7; TRBD1 aligns across 7 bases. Germline values: CDR1 ENHRY, CDR2 SYGVKD. V lost 6 bases, J lost 5 bases, and 13 bases stayed unmatched. The CDR3 runs 15 residues. The DNA of the CDR3 is TGTGCCATCAGGAACACAGGGGCCCACCCTAACGAGCAGTACTTC. This gives the protein CAIRNTGAHPNEQYF.

This clone was seen more than once but under ten times. The V and J genes are TRBV18 and TRBJ2-2; 14 nucleotides align to TRBD2. This CDR3 region has 18 residues. CDR1 and CDR2 from the germline V gene are KGHSH and LQKENI. The V gene end was trimmed by 3 bases and the J gene end by 6 bases; junction bases not matched to a gene: 9. The CDR3 nucleotides are TGTGCCAGCTCACCGACGACTAGCGGGAGGGGCCAGCCCGGGGAGCTGTTTTTT. Its translation: CASSPTTSGRGQPGELFF.

The sample holds a few counts of this clone. In the same sample, other DNA sequences code for this CDR3. The rearrangement uses TRBV5-1 and TRBJ1-1, with D unresolved. This CDR3 region has 13 residues. The V gene lost 4 bases and the J gene lost 1 base, with 8 bases spanning the gap. The germline CDR1 and CDR2 sequences are SGHRS and YFSETQ. CDR3 sequence reads: CASSPEGNTEAFF. The CDR3 bases are TGCGCCAGCAGCCCGGAGGGGAACACTGAAGCTTTCTTT.